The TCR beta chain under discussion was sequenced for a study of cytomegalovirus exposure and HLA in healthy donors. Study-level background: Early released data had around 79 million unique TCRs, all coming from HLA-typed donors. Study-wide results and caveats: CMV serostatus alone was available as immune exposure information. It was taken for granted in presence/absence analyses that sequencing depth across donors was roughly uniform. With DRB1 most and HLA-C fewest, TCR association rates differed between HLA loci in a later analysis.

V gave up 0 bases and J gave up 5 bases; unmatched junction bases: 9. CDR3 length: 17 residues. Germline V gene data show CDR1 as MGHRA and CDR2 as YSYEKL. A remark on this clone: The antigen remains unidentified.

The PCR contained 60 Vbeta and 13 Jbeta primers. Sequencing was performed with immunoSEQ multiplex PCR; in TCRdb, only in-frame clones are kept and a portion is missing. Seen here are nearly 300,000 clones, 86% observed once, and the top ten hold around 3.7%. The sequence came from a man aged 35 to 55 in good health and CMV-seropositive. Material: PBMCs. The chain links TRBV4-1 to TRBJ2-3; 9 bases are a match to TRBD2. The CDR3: CASSQDRTAGGLDTQYF. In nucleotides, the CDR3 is TGCGCCAGCAGCCAAGATCGGACGGCGGGAGGGTTAGATACGCAGTATTTT.